This T cell receptor (beta chain) was recovered during a study of vaccination and CD4 T cells after COVID-19. The Oncomine TCR Beta short-read assay sequenced DNA from cultured CD4+ T cells. Investigators obtained genomic DNA by extraction from cultured CD4+ T cells. In TCRdb, the PCR reads were re-called with MiXCR into one record per CDR3 protein. The sample holds 8,000 to 10,000 distinct CDR3 sequences; around two fifths are singletons and the top ten take 20% to 30%. There are a few counts of this clonotype. Its matching antigen is unknown. The treatment: approximately 9-day PBMC culture with coronavirus spike peptide pools or control peptides (ViraFEST assay). CD4+ T lymphocytes from the unexposed donor were collected before the COVID-19 pandemic (2011-2018). The CDR3 loop spans 14 amino acids. The ends were cut back, 7 bases at V and 0 bases at J, with 12 bases in the middle. Germline V gene data show CDR1 as MNHNS and CDR2 as SASEGT.

This receptor was identified in a human donor in good health. The specimen was CD4+ T cells from blood, cultured in vitro. The rearrangement uses TRBV6-1 and TRBJ1-1; D gene uncertain. CDR3 region: CASTQPPMNTEAFF. In DNA form, the CDR3 reads TGTGCCAGCACCCAACCCCCGATGAACACTGAAGCTTTCTTT.